This T cell receptor beta chain was sequenced for a study of T cells in Graves' hyperthyroidism and ophthalmopathy. At least 3 on the Clinical Activity Score was recorded for ophthalmopathy patients, who also had NOSPECS grade at least 4 and duration under 3 months. Amplification of TCR beta CDR3 regions was performed using RNA transcripts as template. Researchers ran a first-round RT-PCR on the TCR CDR3 using the HTBI primer set. TCRdb recomputed calls from the multiplex PCR reads with MiXCR, one row per CDR3 protein. The sample lists about half a million distinct CDR3 sequences, more than 15% occurring once. The table lists this clonotype with many counts. What it binds is unknown. Unmatched junction bases numbered 2, after V lost 2 bases and J lost 4 bases. Germline V CDR1 and CDR2: SGHTA, FQGNSA. The CDR3 sequence is 13 residues long. Overall study findings and caveats: Stable hyperthyroidism was separated from ophthalmopathy by a model based on 13 V-J features.

The rearrangement joins TRBV7-2 to TRBJ2-7, with 7 bases that match TRBD2. This TCR derives from a woman aged 25 to 45 with Graves' ophthalmopathy. The specimen sequenced was blood. The CDR3 DNA sequence: TGTGCCAGCAGCTTACAAGCGGGATACGAGCAGTACTTC. As protein: CASSLQAGYEQYF.